The TCR beta chain described here comes from a study of blood T cell repertoires in COVID-19. Only a few counts were recorded for this clone. CDR1 is KGHDR and CDR2 is SFDVKD in the germline V gene. The CDR3 extends over 13 amino acids. V shed 3 bases and J shed 8 bases, with 12 bases lying between them. In the original processing: Amplification of reference gene primers was used by the study to estimate nucleated cell counts. Repertoires were generated with immunoSEQ multiplex PCR, while TCRdb's copy carries only in-frame clones and drops some. The DNA was the basis for D and trimming; V, J and clone size are from that table. The sample records about 160,000 clones, approximately 92% being singletons.

The specimen was peripheral blood. This TCR came from a woman between 50 and 59 years old with acute or convalescent COVID-19. The J gene is TRBJ1-2, the V gene TRBV24-1; D possibly corresponds to TRBD1 (5 bases). The CDR3 sequence is CATSDPYWGGYTF. The CDR3 DNA follows: TGTGCCACCAGTGATCCCTATTGGGGCGGCTACACCTTC.